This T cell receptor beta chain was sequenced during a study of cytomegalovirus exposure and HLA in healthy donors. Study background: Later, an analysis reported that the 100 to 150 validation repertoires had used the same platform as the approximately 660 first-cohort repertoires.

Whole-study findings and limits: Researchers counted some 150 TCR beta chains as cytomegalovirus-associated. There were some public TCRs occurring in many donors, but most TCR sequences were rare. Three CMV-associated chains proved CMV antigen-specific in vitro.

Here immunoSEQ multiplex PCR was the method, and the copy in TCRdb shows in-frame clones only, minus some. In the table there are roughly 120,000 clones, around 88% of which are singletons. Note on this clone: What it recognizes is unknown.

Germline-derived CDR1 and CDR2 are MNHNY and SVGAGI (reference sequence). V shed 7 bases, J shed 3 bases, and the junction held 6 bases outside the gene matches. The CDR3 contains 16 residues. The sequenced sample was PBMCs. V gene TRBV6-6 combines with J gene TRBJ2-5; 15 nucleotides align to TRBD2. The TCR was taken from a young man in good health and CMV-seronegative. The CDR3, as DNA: TGTGCCAGCACAAGAGGACTAGCGGGAGGGGAAGAGACCCAGTACTTC. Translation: CASTRGLAGGEETQYF.